This is a list of T cell receptor beta chains from one sample in a study of blood T cell repertoires in COVID-19. Generated by immunoSEQ multiplex PCR, the TCRdb table keeps only in-frame clones and is missing some. In the table there are some 170,000 clones, 65% to 85% of which are singletons. The specimen was peripheral blood. All receptors derive from a woman aged 40 to 50 with COVID-19, enrolled during active disease. CDR3s include the opening cysteine and the closing phenylalanine or tryptophan. The order of the fields is CDR3 length, J gene, V gene, clone size, D gene, CDR3 protein, CDR3 DNA. The D gene is left open where the match is weak. A clone size is listed for some rows: how often the clone was seen (once, few, many), or a class if it is expanded.

length: 13; J: TRBJ1-1; V: TRBV29-1; size: -; D: -; CDR3: CSVDRGLNTEAFF; DNA: TGCAGCGTTGACAGGGGCTTGAACACTGAAGCTTTCTTT
length: 14; J: TRBJ1-1; V: TRBV14; size: -; D: TRBD1; CDR3: CASSLGQGWTEAFF; DNA: TGTGCCAGCAGCCTAGGACAGGGTTGGACTGAAGCTTTCTTT
length: 13; J: TRBJ1-1; V: TRBV5-1; size: -; D: -; CDR3: CASSLDRDTEAFF; DNA: TGCGCCAGCAGCTTGGACAGGGACACTGAAGCTTTCTTT
length: 15; J: TRBJ2-2; V: TRBV11-2; size: -; D: TRBD1; CDR3: CASSSTGTGSGELFF; DNA: TGTGCCAGCAGCAGCACCGGGACAGGGTCCGGGGAGCTGTTTTTT
length: 15; J: TRBJ2-1; V: TRBV27; size: -; D: TRBD2; CDR3: CASSLWGGGYNEQFF; DNA: TGTGCCAGCAGTTTATGGGGCGGGGGCTACAATGAGCAGTTCTTC
length: 16; J: TRBJ2-3; V: TRBV12-5; size: -; D: -; CDR3: CASGPTTGLRTDTQYF; DNA: TGTGCTAGTGGTCCCACGACGGGACTGAGAACAGATACGCAGTATTTT
length: 14; J: TRBJ2-7; V: TRBV5-1; size: -; D: -; CDR3: CASSLGTNSYEQYF; DNA: TGCGCCAGCAGCTTGGGGACTAATTCCTACGAGCAGTACTTC
length: 15; J: TRBJ1-2; V: TRBV7-8; size: once; D: TRBD1; CDR3: CASSWGQGLNYGYTF; DNA: TGTGCCAGCAGCTGGGGACAGGGCCTCAACTATGGCTACACCTTC
length: 15; J: TRBJ1-5; V: TRBV28; size: -; D: -; CDR3: CASSSSRRNNQPQHF; DNA: TGTGCCAGCAGTTCCTCTCGGCGGAACAATCAGCCCCAGCATTTT
length: 17; J: TRBJ2-1; V: TRBV27; size: -; D: -; CDR3: CASTSRAGPSSYNEQFF; DNA: TGTGCCAGCACCTCACGTGCTGGTCCTAGCTCCTACAATGAGCAGTTCTTC
length: 15; J: TRBJ1-1; V: TRBV3-1/TRBV3-2; size: once; D: -; CDR3: CASVTLDSPNTEAFF; DNA: TGTGCCAGCGTAACTCTGGACAGTCCGAACACTGAAGCTTTCTTT
length: 15; J: TRBJ2-7; V: TRBV4-1; size: -; D: TRBD2; CDR3: CASSQGQRESYEQYF; DNA: TGCGCCAGCAGCCAAGGCCAGCGGGAGTCCTACGAGCAGTACTTC